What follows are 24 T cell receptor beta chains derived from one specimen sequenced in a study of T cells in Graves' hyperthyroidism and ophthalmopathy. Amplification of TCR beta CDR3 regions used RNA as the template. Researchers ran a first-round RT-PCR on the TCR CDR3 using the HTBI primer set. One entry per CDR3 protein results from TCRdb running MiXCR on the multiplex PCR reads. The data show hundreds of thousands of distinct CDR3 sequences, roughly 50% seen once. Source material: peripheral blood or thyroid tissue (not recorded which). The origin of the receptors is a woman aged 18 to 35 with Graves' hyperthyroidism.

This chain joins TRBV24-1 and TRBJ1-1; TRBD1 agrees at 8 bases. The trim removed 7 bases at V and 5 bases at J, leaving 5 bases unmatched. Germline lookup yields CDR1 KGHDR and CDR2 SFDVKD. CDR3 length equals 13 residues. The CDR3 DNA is TGTGCCACCAGCACAACAGGGGGTACTGAAGCTTTCTTT. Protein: CATSTTGGTEAFF.

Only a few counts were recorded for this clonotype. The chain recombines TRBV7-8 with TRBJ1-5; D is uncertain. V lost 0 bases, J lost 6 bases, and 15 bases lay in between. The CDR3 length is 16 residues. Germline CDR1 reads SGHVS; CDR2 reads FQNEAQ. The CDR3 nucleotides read TGTGCCAGCAGCTTAGCGGGCAGGACCTTAGGTCAGCCCCAGCATTTT. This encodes CASSLAGRTLGQPQHF.

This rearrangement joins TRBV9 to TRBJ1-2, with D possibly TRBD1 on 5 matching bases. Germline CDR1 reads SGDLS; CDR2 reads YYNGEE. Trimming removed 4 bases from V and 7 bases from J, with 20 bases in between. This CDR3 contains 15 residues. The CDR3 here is CASSFRGEALSGYTF. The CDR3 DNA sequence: TGTGCCAGCAGCTTTCGAGGGGAAGCCTTAAGTGGCTACACCTTC.

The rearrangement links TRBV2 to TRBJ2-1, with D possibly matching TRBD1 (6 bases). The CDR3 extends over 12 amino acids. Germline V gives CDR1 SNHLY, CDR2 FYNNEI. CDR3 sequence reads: CEGGVAYNEQFF. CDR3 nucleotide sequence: TGTGAAGGGGGAGTTGCTTACAATGAGCAGTTCTTC.

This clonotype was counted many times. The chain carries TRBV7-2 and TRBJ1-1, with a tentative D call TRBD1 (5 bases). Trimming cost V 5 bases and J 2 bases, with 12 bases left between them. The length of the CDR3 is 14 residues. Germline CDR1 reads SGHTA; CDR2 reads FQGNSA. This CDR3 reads CASSPQGGNTEAFF. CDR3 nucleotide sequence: TGTGCCAGCAGCCCCCAGGGTGGAAACACTGAAGCTTTCTTT. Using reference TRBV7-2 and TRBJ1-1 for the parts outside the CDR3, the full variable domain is GAGVSQSPSNKVTEKGKDVELRCDPISGHTALYWYRQSLGQGLEFLIYFQGNSAPDKSGLPSDRFSAERTGGSVSTLTIQRTQQEDSAVYLCASSPQGGNTEAFFGQGTRLTVV.

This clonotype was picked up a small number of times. The CDR3 reads CASSRGQQTYNSPLHF. CDR3 sequence (DNA): TGTGCCAGCAGCCGGGGACAGCAAACCTATAATTCACCCCTCCACTTT. V and J are TRBV2 and TRBJ1-6, with TRBD1 matching over 7 bases. Germline CDR1 reads SNHLY; CDR2 reads FYNNEI. J gave up 2 bases and V 6 bases, and 7 bases lay outside the gene matches. This CDR3 is 16 amino acids long.

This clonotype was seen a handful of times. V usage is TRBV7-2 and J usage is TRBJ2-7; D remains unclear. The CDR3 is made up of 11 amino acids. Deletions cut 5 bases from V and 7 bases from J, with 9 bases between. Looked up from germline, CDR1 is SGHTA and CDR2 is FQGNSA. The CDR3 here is CASSKAREQYF. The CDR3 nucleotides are TGTGCCAGCAGCAAGGCGAGGGAGCAGTACTTC.

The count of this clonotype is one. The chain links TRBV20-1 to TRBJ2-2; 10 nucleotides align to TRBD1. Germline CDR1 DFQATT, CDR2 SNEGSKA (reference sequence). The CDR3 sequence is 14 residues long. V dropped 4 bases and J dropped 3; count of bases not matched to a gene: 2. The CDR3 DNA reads TGCAGTGCTATGGGGACAGGGGACACCGGGGAGCTGTTTTTT. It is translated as CSAMGTGDTGELFF.

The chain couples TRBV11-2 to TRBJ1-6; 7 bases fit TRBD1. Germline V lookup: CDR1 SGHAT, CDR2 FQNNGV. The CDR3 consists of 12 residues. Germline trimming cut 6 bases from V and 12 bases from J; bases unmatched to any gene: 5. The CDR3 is CASSRGQQPLHF. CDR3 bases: TGTGCCAGCAGTAGGGGACAGCAACCCCTCCACTTT.

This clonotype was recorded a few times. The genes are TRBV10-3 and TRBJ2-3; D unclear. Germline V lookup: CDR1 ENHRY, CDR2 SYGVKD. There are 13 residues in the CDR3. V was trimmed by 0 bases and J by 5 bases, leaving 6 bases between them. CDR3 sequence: CAISESDGDTQYF. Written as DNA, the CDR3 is TGTGCCATCAGTGAGTCGGACGGAGATACGCAGTATTTT.

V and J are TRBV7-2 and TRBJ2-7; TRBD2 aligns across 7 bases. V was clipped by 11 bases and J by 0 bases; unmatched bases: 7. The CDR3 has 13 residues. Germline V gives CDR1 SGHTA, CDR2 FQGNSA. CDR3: CARSAGSSYEQYF. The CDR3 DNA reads TGTGCCCGATCAGCGGGGAGCTCCTACGAGCAGTACTTC.

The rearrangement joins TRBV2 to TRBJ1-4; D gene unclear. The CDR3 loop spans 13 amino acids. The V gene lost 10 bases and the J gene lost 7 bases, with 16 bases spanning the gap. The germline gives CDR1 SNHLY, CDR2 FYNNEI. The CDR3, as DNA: TGTGCCACCAAGAACTTAGGTCCTGAAAAACTGTTTTTT. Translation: CATKNLGPEKLFF.

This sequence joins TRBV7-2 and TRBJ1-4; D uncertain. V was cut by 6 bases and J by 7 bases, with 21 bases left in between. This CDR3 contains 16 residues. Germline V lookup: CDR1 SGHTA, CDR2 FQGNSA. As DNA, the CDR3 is TGTGCCAGCAGACCTACTACCACGGTACCAGTTGAAAAACTGTTTTTT. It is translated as CASRPTTTVPVEKLFF.

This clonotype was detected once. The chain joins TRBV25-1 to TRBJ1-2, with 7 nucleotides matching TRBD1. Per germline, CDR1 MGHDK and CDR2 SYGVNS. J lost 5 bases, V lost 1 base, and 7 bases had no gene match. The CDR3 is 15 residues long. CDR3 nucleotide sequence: TGTGCCAGCAGTGAATTTCGGGACAGCACTTATGGCTACACCTTC. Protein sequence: CASSEFRDSTYGYTF.

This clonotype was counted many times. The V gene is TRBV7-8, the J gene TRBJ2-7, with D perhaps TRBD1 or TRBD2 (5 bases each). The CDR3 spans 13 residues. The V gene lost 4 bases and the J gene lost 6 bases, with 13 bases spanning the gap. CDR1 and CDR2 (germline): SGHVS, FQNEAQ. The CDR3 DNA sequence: TGTGCCAGCAGCTCGGGACCCACCCGCGAGCAGTACTTC. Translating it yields CASSSGPTREQYF. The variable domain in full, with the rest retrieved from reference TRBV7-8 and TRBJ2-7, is GAGVSQSPRYKVAKRGQDVALRCDPISGHVSLFWYQQALGQGPEFLTYFQNEAQLDKSGLPSDRFFAERPEGSVSTLKIQRTQQEDSAVYLCASSSGPTREQYFGPGTRLTVT.

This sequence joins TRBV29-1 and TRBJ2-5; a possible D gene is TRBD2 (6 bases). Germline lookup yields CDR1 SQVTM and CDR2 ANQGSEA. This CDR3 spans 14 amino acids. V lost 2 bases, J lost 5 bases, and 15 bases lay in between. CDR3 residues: CSVESWRDWETQYF. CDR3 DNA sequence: TGCAGCGTTGAATCGTGGCGGGACTGGGAGACCCAGTACTTC. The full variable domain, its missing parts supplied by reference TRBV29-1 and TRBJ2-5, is SAVISQKPSRDICQRGTSLTIQCQVDSQVTMMFWYRQQPGQSLTLIATANQGSEATYESGFVIDKFPISRPNLTFSTLTVSNMSPEDSSIYLCSVESWRDWETQYFGPGTRLLVL.

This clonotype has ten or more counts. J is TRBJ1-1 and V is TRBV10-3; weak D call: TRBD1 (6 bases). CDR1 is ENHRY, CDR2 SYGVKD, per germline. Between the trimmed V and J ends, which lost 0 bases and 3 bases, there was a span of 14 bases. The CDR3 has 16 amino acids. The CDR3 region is CAISESGAGRYTEAFF. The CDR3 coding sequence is TGTGCCATCAGTGAGTCGGGGGCAGGGAGGTACACTGAAGCTTTCTTT.

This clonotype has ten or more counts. In DNA, the CDR3 is TGTGCCAGCAGTGAGGGCAGATATAATCAGCCCCAGCATTTT. It specifies CASSEGRYNQPQHF. The chain combines TRBV2 with TRBJ1-5, with D unresolved. The CDR3 is made up of 14 amino acids. V was shortened by 3 bases and J by 4 bases, with 10 bases between the two germline ends. Germline assignment: CDR1 SNHLY and CDR2 FYNNEI.

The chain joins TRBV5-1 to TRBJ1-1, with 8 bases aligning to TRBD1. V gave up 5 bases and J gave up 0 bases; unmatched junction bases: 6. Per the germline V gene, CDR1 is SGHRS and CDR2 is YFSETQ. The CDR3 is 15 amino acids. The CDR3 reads CASRSGQGMNTEAFF. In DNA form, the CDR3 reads TGCGCCAGCAGGTCCGGACAGGGTATGAACACTGAAGCTTTCTTT.

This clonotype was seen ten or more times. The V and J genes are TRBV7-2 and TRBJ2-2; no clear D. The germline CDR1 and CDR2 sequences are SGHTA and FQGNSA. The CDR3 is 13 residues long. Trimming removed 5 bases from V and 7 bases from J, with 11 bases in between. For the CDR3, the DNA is TGTGCCAGCAGCCACCCCTGGGGCGGGGAGCTGTTTTTT. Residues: CASSHPWGGELFF.

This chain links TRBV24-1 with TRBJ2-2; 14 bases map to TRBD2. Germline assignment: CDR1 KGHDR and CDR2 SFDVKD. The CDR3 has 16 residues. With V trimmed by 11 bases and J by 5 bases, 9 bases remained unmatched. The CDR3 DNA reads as TGTGCCAGCAATGCGGGACTAGCGGGAGAGACCGGGGAGCTGTTTTTT. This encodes CASNAGLAGETGELFF.

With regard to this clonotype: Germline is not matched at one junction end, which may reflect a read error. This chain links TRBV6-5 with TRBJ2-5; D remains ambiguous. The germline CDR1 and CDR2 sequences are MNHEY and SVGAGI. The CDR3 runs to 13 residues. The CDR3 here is CAISYVRRETQYF. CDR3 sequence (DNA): TGTGCCATCAGTTACGTCAGGCGGGAGACCCAGTACTTC.

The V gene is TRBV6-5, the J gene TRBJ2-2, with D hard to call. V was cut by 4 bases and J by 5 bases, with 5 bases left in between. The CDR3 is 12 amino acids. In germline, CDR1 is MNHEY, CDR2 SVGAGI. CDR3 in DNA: TGTGCCAGCAGTTCTCGGACCGGGGAGCTGTTTTTT. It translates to CASSSRTGELFF.

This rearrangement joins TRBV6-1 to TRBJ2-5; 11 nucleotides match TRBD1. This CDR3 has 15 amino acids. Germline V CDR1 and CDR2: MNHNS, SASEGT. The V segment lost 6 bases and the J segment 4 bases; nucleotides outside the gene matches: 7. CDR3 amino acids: CASSSTDRGLETQYF. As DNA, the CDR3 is TGTGCCAGCAGCTCCACGGACAGGGGGCTAGAGACCCAGTACTTC.